A selection of T cell receptor beta chains follows, all from one sample in a study of T cells in Graves' hyperthyroidism and ophthalmopathy. Each CDR3 protein is one row after TCRdb ran MiXCR on the multiplex PCR reads. The sample has about 640,000 distinct CDR3 sequences; around 20% are singletons. Sequencing was carried out using blood. The receptors originated from a man aged 30-40 years with Graves' ophthalmopathy. Both conserved end residues are part of each CDR3. Size is stated for part of the rows, as once, few or many counts, or as a class when the clone is expanded.

V: TRBV27; J: TRBJ1-2; size: few; CDR3: CASSLPSPRDYGYTF
V: TRBV7-6; J: TRBJ2-3; size: once; CDR3: CASSLDGAGPLLDTQYF
V: TRBV11-2; J: TRBJ2-3; size: many; CDR3: CASSFEREAAGDTQYF
V: TRBV5-1; J: TRBJ2-1; size: many; CDR3: CASSFYRVDEQFF
V: TRBV20-1; J: TRBJ1-1; size: NA; CDR3: CSARPTPGTGVSNTEAFF
V: TRBV10-3; J: TRBJ2-3; size: few; CDR3: CAISDGQGAGDTQYF
V: TRBV6-1; J: TRBJ2-1; size: few; CDR3: CASSLELGTYNEQFF
V: TRBV6-1; J: TRBJ1-2; size: NA; CDR3: CASRTGQGLIYGYTF
V: TRBV2; J: TRBJ1-3; size: few; CDR3: CARSQVPGTGGGNTIYF
V: TRBV28; J: TRBJ2-1; size: few; CDR3: CASSPLVEQFF
V: TRBV7-2; J: TRBJ1-6; size: few; CDR3: CASSLVVSPLHF
V: TRBV4-1; J: TRBJ1-1; size: NA; CDR3: CASSQTLAGDTEAFF
V: TRBV5-6; J: TRBJ2-1; size: few; CDR3: CASSRDGSSYNEQFF
V: TRBV28; J: TRBJ1-1; size: many; CDR3: CASRLSPGQRMNTEAFF
V: TRBV6-1; J: TRBJ2-1; size: NA; CDR3: CASRPTSGSYSYNEQFF
V: TRBV20-1; J: TRBJ2-7; size: few; CDR3: CSARTAGRGDEQYF
V: TRBV28; J: TRBJ2-7; size: few; CDR3: CASSFHRDRYEQYF
V: TRBV24-1; J: TRBJ2-2; size: NA; CDR3: CATQGYTGELFF
V: TRBV6-5; J: TRBJ1-2; size: few; CDR3: CASSYEGGLDYVYTF
V: TRBV20-1; J: TRBJ2-2; size: few; CDR3: CSASQATSNTGELFF
V: TRBV12-3/TRBV12-4; J: TRBJ2-3; size: NA; CDR3: CASSSSSGFTDTQYF
V: TRBV18; J: TRBJ2-7; size: few; CDR3: CASSSGPPTYEQYF
V: TRBV3-1; J: TRBJ2-3; size: few; CDR3: CASSQERTASTDTQYF
V: TRBV24-1; J: TRBJ2-7; size: NA; CDR3: CATSAINFRDGSYEQYF
V: TRBV19; J: TRBJ2-2; size: few; CDR3: CASKLRARVAGALTGELFF
V: TRBV20-1; J: TRBJ1-1; size: NA; CDR3: CSARLIGTDRQMNTEAFF
V: TRBV5-1; J: TRBJ2-5; size: few; CDR3: CASSLILGLAGGQETQYF
V: TRBV13; J: TRBJ1-1; size: many; CDR3: CASSFGQGLPEAFF
V: TRBV5-4; J: TRBJ2-1; size: NA; CDR3: CASSMIIGMYNEQFF
V: TRBV6-2/TRBV6-3; J: TRBJ2-7; size: NA; CDR3: CASSYSKGFSYEQYF
V: TRBV28; J: TRBJ1-5; size: many; CDR3: CASSGQATQPQHF
V: TRBV20-1; J: TRBJ2-1; size: NA; CDR3: CSASLVHLGLQQNEQFF
V: TRBV6-1; J: TRBJ2-5; size: many; CDR3: CASSPSGSRETQYF
V: TRBV2; J: TRBJ2-7; size: many; CDR3: CASRQGTYEQYF
V: TRBV18; J: TRBJ1-4; size: many; CDR3: CASSPRRDFNEKLFF
V: TRBV12-3/TRBV12-4; J: TRBJ2-1; size: NA; CDR3: CASSQRGSYYNEQFF
V: TRBV29-1; J: TRBJ1-1; size: NA; CDR3: CSVLTGNTEAFF
V: TRBV7-9; J: TRBJ2-7; size: NA; CDR3: CASSGGGDRAYEQYF
V: TRBV6-1; J: TRBJ2-3; size: many; CDR3: CASTQPLAGGGTDTQYF
V: TRBV27; J: TRBJ2-7; size: few; CDR3: CASSLQMGAGEQYF
V: TRBV18; J: TRBJ1-1; size: few; CDR3: CASSPDRSTEAFF
V: TRBV12-3/TRBV12-4; J: TRBJ1-5; size: many; CDR3: CASTPGGGSNQPQHF